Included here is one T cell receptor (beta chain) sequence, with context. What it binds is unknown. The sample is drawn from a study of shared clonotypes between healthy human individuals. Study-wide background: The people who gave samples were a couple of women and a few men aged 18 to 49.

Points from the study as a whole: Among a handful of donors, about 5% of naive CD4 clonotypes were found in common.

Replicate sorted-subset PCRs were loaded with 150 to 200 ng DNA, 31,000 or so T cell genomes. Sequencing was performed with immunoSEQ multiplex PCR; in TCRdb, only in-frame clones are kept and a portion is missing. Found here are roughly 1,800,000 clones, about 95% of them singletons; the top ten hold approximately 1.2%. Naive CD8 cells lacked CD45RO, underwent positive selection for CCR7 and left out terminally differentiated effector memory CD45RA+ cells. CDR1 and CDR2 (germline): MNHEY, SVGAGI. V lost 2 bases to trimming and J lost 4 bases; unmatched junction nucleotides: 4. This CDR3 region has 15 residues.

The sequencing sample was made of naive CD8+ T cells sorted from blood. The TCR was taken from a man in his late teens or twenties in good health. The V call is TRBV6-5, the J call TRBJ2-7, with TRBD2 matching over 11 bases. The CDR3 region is CASSYASGGQYEQYF. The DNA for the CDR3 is TGTGCCAGCAGTTACGCTAGCGGGGGGCAATACGAGCAGTACTTC.